This T cell receptor beta chain derives from a study of T cell repertoires in cytomegalovirus infection. Overall study: HLA-C-restricted CMV epitopes, recently identified, and well-studied HLA-B-restricted ones were used by the study. Evidence of both CMV infection and a matching HLA type came from public TCR beta signatures. Study-wide results and limits: Carriers of CMV and the relevant HLA type were discriminated by public TCR beta frequency. Dominating the ex vivo response were HLA-C-restricted CMV-specific TCR beta clonotypes.

The length of the CDR3 is 17 residues. CDR1 and CDR2 (germline): SGDLS, YYNGEE. J was trimmed by 3 bases and V by 0 bases; bases with no gene match: 6. In its sample, this clonotype was seen a few times. The antigen is undetermined. Each CDR3 protein gets one entry after TCRdb re-called the reads with MiXCR. The repertoire includes about 900,000 distinct CDR3 sequences, about a third of them detected once, and 13% sits in the top ten. The TCR sequence derives from a human donor in good health (CMV status not recorded). Some clones in this sample may be carry-over from other donors' samples. This material consisted of cultured CD8+ T cells from PBMCs, taken from culture after CMV antigen stimulation. This chain joins TRBV9 and TRBJ2-2; 9 bases fit TRBD1. The CDR3 here is CASSVERTGVDTGELFF. The DNA for the CDR3 is TGTGCCAGCAGCGTAGAGAGGACAGGGGTGGACACCGGGGAGCTGTTTTTT.